Following are 30 T cell receptor beta chains from one sample sequenced in a study of T cell repertoires in cytomegalovirus infection. TCRdb processed the reads anew with MiXCR; each CDR3 protein has one entry. The table has 630,000 or so distinct CDR3 sequences, around 24% seen once; the top ten hold approximately 8.2%. Input material: CD8+ T cells from PBMCs. The receptors were sampled from a human donor in good health (CMV status not recorded). Some clones in this sample may be carry-over from other donors' samples.

This clonotype was seen repeatedly, ten times or more. One junction end does not reproduce the germline sequence, and a read error may be involved. CDR3 sequence reads: CATSRDRAKTGELFF. The CDR3, as DNA: TGTGCCACCAGCAGAGATCGGGCGAAAACCGGGGAGCTGTTTTTT. The chain couples TRBV15 to TRBJ2-2; D call uncertain. Germline V gene sequence: CDR1 LNHNV, CDR2 YYDKDF (reference sequence). The CDR3 is 15 residues long.

This clonotype occurred many times. V gene TRBV29-1 combines with J gene TRBJ1-1, with 11 bases identical to TRBD1. The CDR3 loop spans 13 amino acids. V dropped 6 bases and J dropped 2; count of bases not matched to a gene: 2. Germline assignment: CDR1 SQVTM and CDR2 ANQGSEA. The CDR3 loop is CSVWTGGNTEAFF. Here the CDR3 DNA reads TGCAGCGTGTGGACAGGGGGCAACACTGAAGCTTTCTTT.

This clonotype was seen more than once but under ten times. The chain is built from TRBV7-8 and TRBJ1-2; 8 bases are shared with TRBD1. This CDR3 is 15 amino acids long. Germline V gene lookup returns CDR1 SGHVS and CDR2 FQNEAQ. V shed 5 bases and J 5 bases; nucleotides not matched to a gene: 10. Written as DNA, the CDR3 is TGTGCCAGCAGCCCAATGGAGACAGGGGTTTATGGCTACACCTTC. Amino acid sequence: CASSPMETGVYGYTF.

This clonotype appeared many times. J is TRBJ1-2 and V is TRBV7-8; the match to TRBD1 covers 11 bases. The germline CDR1 and CDR2 sequences are SGHVS and FQNEAQ. After removal of 5 bases from V and 4 bases from J, the junction contained 9 bases not matched to a gene. CDR3 length: 16 residues. In nucleotides, the CDR3 is TGTGCCAGCAGCGCCCTTCCGGGACAGGGGGGCTATGGCTACACCTTC. This codes for CASSALPGQGGYGYTF.

This clonotype was seen repeatedly, ten times or more. The chain combines TRBV7-6 with TRBJ2-5; TRBD2 matches at 10 bases. This CDR3 spans 15 amino acids. J was trimmed by 5 bases and V by 1 base; bases with no gene match: 4. CDR1 is SGHVS, CDR2 FNYEAQ, per germline. The CDR3 DNA follows: TGTGCCAGCAGCTTAGAAGCGGGGGGGCAGGAGACCCAGTACTTC. Encoded protein: CASSLEAGGQETQYF.

This clonotype turned up a few times. The chain links TRBV15 to TRBJ2-2; D unresolved. V was pared by 0 bases and J by 3 bases, with 2 bases between. Per germline, CDR1 LNHNV and CDR2 YYDKDF (reference sequence). The CDR3 spans 13 residues. DNA for the CDR3: TGTGCCACCAGCAGAGACGACACCGGGGAGCTGTTTTTT. Encoded protein: CATSRDDTGELFF.

This sequence joins TRBV27 and TRBJ2-1, with D possibly TRBD2 on 5 matching bases. Germline V lookup: CDR1 MNHEY, CDR2 SMNVEV (reference sequence). This CDR3 comprises 15 residues. The V end lost 7 bases, the J end lost 7 bases, and 20 bases lay between the germline ends. CDR3 in DNA: TGTGCCAGCATCCCCGGTAGGCCCGAGGGAAATGAGCAGTTCTTC. Translating gives CASIPGRPEGNEQFF.

This clonotype has only a few counts. The rearrangement joins TRBV29-1 to TRBJ2-7; 9 positions match TRBD1. The CDR3 is 15 residues long. CDR1 is SQVTM, CDR2 ANQGSEA, per germline. Trimming cost V 0 bases and J 0 bases; bases outside gene matches: 3. The CDR3 protein is CSVEDGDRVSYEQYF. CDR3 bases: TGCAGCGTTGAAGACGGGGACAGGGTCTCCTACGAGCAGTACTTC.

The chain has TRBV10-3 and TRBJ2-5; 11 nucleotides agree with TRBD2. CDR3 length equals 15 residues. The germline gives CDR1 ENHRY, CDR2 SYGVKD. V shed 8 bases and J 3 bases; nucleotides not matched to a gene: 8. CDR3 DNA sequence: TGTGCCATCCGGGGGACTAGCGGACAAGAAGAGACCCAGTACTTC. This sequence encodes CAIRGTSGQEETQYF.

This clonotype has ten or more counts. J is TRBJ2-1 and V is TRBV7-3; 8 bases are a match to TRBD1. Per the germline V gene, CDR1 is SGHTA and CDR2 is FQGTGA. V gave up 5 bases and J gave up 0 bases; unmatched junction bases: 3. The CDR3 length is 15 residues. The CDR3 reads CASSVGTGSYNEQFF. CDR3 DNA: TGTGCCAGCAGCGTAGGGACAGGCTCCTACAATGAGCAGTTCTTC.

About this clonotype: This may be a read error: a much more frequent sequence differs by one nucleotide. V usage is TRBV12-5 and J usage is TRBJ1-2; 7 bases align to TRBD1. Looked up from germline, CDR1 is LGHNT and CDR2 is FRNRAP. The CDR3 consists of 15 residues. This chain's CDR3 is CVSGFPTGINYGYTF. CDR3 DNA sequence: TGTGTTAGTGGTTTCCCGACAGGGATCAACTATGGCTACACCTTC.

This clonotype was detected many times. The chain uses TRBV7-6 and TRBJ2-7, with 7 bases identical to TRBD2. The length of the CDR3 is 18 residues. CDR1 is SGHVS and CDR2 is FNYEAQ in the germline V gene. The V and J ends lost 1 base and 3 bases, in that order; junction bases with no gene match: 15. CDR3 sequence (DNA): TGTGCCAGCAGCTTAGGAGAACATAGGGGAGGGTGGTACTACGAGCAGTACTTC. Translated: CASSLGEHRGGWYYEQYF.

J is TRBJ1-1 and V is TRBV10-3; D not resolved. Germline CDR1 reads ENHRY; CDR2 reads SYGVKD. Between the trimmed V and J ends, which lost 0 bases and 0 bases, there was a span of 11 bases. The CDR3 consists of 16 residues. The CDR3 nucleotides read TGTGCCATCAGTGAGTCGATTCGGTACATGAACACTGAAGCTTTCTTT. Its protein is CAISESIRYMNTEAFF.

This clonotype came up a few times. The rearrangement uses TRBV4-1 and TRBJ1-1; TRBD1 is a possible D gene (5 bases). V was trimmed by 6 bases and J by 2 bases, leaving 10 bases between them. Germline V gene sequence: CDR1 MGHRA, CDR2 YSYEKL. The CDR3 runs 13 residues. DNA for the CDR3: TGCGCCAGCAGTATGGGGGAAAACACTGAAGCTTTCTTT. Translated: CASSMGENTEAFF.

The chain links TRBV29-1 to TRBJ1-1; D remains unclear. Germline CDR1 SQVTM, CDR2 ANQGSEA. CDR3 length equals 15 residues. Trimming removed 4 bases from V and 1 base from J, with 16 bases in between. The CDR3: CSVVLARLGNTEAFF. CDR3 sequence (DNA): TGCAGCGTTGTCCTGGCGCGATTGGGGAACACTGAAGCTTTCTTT. The whole variable domain, remainder taken from reference TRBV29-1 and TRBJ1-1, is SAVISQKPSRDICQRGTSLTIQCQVDSQVTMMFWYRQQPGQSLTLIATANQGSEATYESGFVIDKFPISRPNLTFSTLTVSNMSPEDSSIYLCSVVLARLGNTEAFFGQGTRLTVV.

This rearrangement joins TRBV29-1 to TRBJ2-3, with D tentatively TRBD2 (5 bases). The CDR3 consists of 14 residues. The germline gives CDR1 SQVTM, CDR2 ANQGSEA. V was cut by 7 bases and J by 5 bases, with 19 bases left in between. The CDR3 loop is CSGGGPGSKDTQYF. Written as DNA, the CDR3 is TGCAGCGGAGGAGGACCCGGGTCTAAAGATACGCAGTATTTT.

The chain has TRBV12-3 or TRBV12-4 and TRBJ1-3; 7 nucleotides match TRBD1. V lost 7 bases and J lost 2; bases outside the gene matches: 8. The CDR3 loop spans 15 amino acids. CDR3 residues: CASTEQGYAGNTIYF. The CDR3 bases are TGTGCCAGCACCGAACAGGGGTACGCTGGAAACACCATATATTTT.

There are a few counts of this clonotype. V and J are TRBV7-9 and TRBJ2-1; D is ambiguous. The germline V gene has CDR1 SEHNR and CDR2 FQNEAQ (reference sequence). This CDR3 is 15 amino acids long. The V gene lost 1 base and the J gene lost 8 bases, with 15 bases spanning the gap. The chain's CDR3 is CASSLEASPHYEQFF. As DNA, the CDR3 is TGTGCCAGCAGCTTAGAGGCTAGTCCTCACTATGAGCAGTTCTTC.

Details on this clonotype: Here the CDR3 omits its conserved ending phenylalanine or tryptophan, so a read error is the likely source. The J gene is TRBJ2-1, the V gene TRBV5-5, with D uncertain. The CDR3 spans 14 residues. Germline V gene lookup returns CDR1 SGHKS and CDR2 YYEKEE (reference sequence). The CDR3 nucleotides read TGTGTCAGCAGCTTGTGGCCGGCAGGCAATGAGCAGTTCTCC. Its translation: CVSSLWPAGNEQFS.

In its sample, this clonotype was seen a few times. The chain couples TRBV6-6 to TRBJ1-5; possible D gene TRBD1, 5 bases. The CDR3 runs 14 residues. V lost 7 bases to trimming and J lost 7 bases, with 17 bases between them. CDR1 is MNHNY and CDR2 is SVGAGI in the germline V gene (reference sequence). The CDR3 DNA reads TGTGCCAGCACCCTGTCGGGGGGAGGACAGCCCCAGCATTTT. This encodes CASTLSGGGQPQHF.

This clonotype was detected only a few times. The rearrangement joins TRBV27 to TRBJ2-3, with D hard to call. Germline-derived CDR1 and CDR2 are MNHEY and SMNVEV (reference sequence). This CDR3 region has 15 residues. The V and J ends lost 4 bases and 1 base respectively, with 12 bases between them. CDR3 bases: TGTGCCAGCAGTTCGAACGAGGACGGCACAGATACGCAGTATTTT. Amino acids: CASSSNEDGTDTQYF.

The genes are TRBV6-1 and TRBJ1-1; the D is unclear. The CDR3 loop spans 14 amino acids. V lost 1 base and J lost 1, with 7 bases in between. Germline V gene data show CDR1 as MNHNS and CDR2 as SASEGT. The CDR3 DNA reads as TGTGCCAGCAGTGAAGTTTCGGGGAACACTGAAGCTTTCTTT. This codes for CASSEVSGNTEAFF.

This clonotype was picked up many times. CDR3 residues: CASSLGGPGTEAFF. The CDR3 DNA reads as TGTGCCAGCAGCTTAGGGGGTCCGGGCACTGAAGCTTTCTTT. The genes are TRBV7-6 and TRBJ1-1; no reliable D call. Germline V CDR1 and CDR2: SGHVS, FNYEAQ. V was clipped by 1 base and J by 4 bases, with 10 bases between them. CDR3 size: 14 residues.

This rearrangement joins TRBV2 to TRBJ1-2; 7 nucleotides agree with TRBD1. The trim removed 10 bases at V and 7 bases at J, leaving 15 bases unmatched. This CDR3 is 14 amino acids long. CDR1 is SNHLY, CDR2 FYNNEI, per germline. CDR3 coding DNA: TGTGCCAACATCCCGTACGGAGGGGGCTCTGGCTACACCTTC. It specifies CANIPYGGGSGYTF. Together with reference TRBV2 and TRBJ1-2, the CDR3 gives the full variable domain: EPEVTQTPSHQVTQMGQEVILRCVPISNHLYFYWYRQILGQKVEFLVSFYNNEISEKSEIFDDQFSVERPDGSNFTLKIRSTKLEDSAMYFCANIPYGGGSGYTFGSGTRLTVV.

The V call is TRBV6-6, the J call TRBJ2-7; 7 bases map to TRBD2. The germline CDR1 and CDR2 sequences are MNHNY and SVGAGI (reference sequence). V shed 5 bases and J 4 bases; nucleotides not matched to a gene: 5. The CDR3 has 13 amino acids. The CDR3 protein is CASSHGGEYEQYF. DNA for the CDR3: TGTGCCAGCAGTCATGGGGGGGAATACGAGCAGTACTTC.

The chain employs TRBV20-1 and TRBJ2-7, with D maybe TRBD2 (6 bases). The CDR3 covers 12 residues. Looked up from germline, CDR1 is DFQATT and CDR2 is SNEGSKA (reference sequence). Trimming pared 3 bases from V and 2 bases from J, leaving 8 bases between. In nucleotides, the CDR3 is TGCAGTGCTAGCGGGGGAACCTACGAGCAGTACTTC. It codes for CSASGGTYEQYF.

The genes are TRBV7-9 and TRBJ2-7; TRBD2 matches at 9 bases. This CDR3 has 18 amino acids. Germline assignment: CDR1 SEHNR and CDR2 FQNEAQ (reference sequence). With V trimmed by 4 bases and J by 0 bases, 13 bases remained unmatched. CDR3 protein: CASSSPHGASGDSYEQYF. CDR3 sequence (DNA): TGTGCCAGCAGCTCTCCCCACGGGGCTAGCGGGGACTCCTACGAGCAGTACTTC.

The rearrangement joins TRBV29-1 to TRBJ1-1; D perhaps matches TRBD1 (6 bases). Germline V gene lookup returns CDR1 SQVTM and CDR2 ANQGSEA. The CDR3 extends over 12 amino acids. V shed 7 bases and J shed 6 bases, with 15 bases lying between them. The CDR3 spells CSARTGKPEAFF. The CDR3 nucleotides read TGCAGCGCCCGTACAGGGAAACCTGAAGCTTTCTTT. Based on the CDR3 plus reference TRBV29-1 and TRBJ1-1, the full variable domain is SAVISQKPSRDICQRGTSLTIQCQVDSQVTMMFWYRQQPGQSLTLIATANQGSEATYESGFVIDKFPISRPNLTFSTLTVSNMSPEDSSIYLCSARTGKPEAFFGQGTRLTVV.

This clonotype was found a few times. The CDR3 DNA follows: TGTGCCAGTAGTACCGATGGGGGGATGGCTAGCTACAATGAGCAGTTCTTC. It specifies CASSTDGGMASYNEQFF. The rearrangement links TRBV19 to TRBJ2-1, with D possibly TRBD2 on 6 matching bases. CDR3 length: 17 amino acids. V gave up 4 bases and J gave up 3 bases, with 19 bases separating them. Germline V gene lookup returns CDR1 LNHDA and CDR2 SQIVND (reference sequence).

The J gene is TRBJ1-1, the V gene TRBV28; D is uncertain. Germline assignment: CDR1 MDHEN and CDR2 SYDVKM. Trimming took off 6 bases at V and 6 bases at J, with 17 bases between the two ends. This CDR3 has 14 amino acids. CDR3 sequence reads: CASSLVGLRPEAFF. The CDR3, as DNA: TGTGCCAGCAGCCTAGTGGGCTTACGCCCTGAAGCTTTCTTT.